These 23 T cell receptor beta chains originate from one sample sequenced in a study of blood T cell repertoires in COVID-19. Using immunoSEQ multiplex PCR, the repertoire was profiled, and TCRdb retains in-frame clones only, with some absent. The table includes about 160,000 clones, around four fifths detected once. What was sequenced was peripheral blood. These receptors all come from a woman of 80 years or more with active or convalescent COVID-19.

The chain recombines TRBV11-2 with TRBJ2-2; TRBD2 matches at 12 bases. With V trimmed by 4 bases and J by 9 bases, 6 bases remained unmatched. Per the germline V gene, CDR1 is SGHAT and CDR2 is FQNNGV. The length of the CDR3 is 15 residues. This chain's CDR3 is CASSSWTSGDRELFF. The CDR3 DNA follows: TGTGCCAGCAGCTCGTGGACTAGCGGGGACCGGGAGCTGTTTTTT.

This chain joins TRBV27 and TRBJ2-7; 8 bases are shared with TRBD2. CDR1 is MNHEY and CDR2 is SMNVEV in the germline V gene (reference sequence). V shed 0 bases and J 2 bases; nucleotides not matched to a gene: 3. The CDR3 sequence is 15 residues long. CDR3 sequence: CASSLSPGGAYEQYF. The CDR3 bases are TGTGCCAGCAGTTTATCGCCCGGGGGGGCCTACGAGCAGTACTTC.

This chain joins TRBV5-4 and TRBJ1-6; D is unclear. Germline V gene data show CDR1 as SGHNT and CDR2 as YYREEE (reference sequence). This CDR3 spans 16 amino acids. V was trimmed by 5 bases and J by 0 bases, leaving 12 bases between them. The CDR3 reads CASSRDKSSYNSPLHF. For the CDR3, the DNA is TGTGCCAGCAGTCGTGACAAGAGCTCCTATAATTCACCCCTCCACTTT.

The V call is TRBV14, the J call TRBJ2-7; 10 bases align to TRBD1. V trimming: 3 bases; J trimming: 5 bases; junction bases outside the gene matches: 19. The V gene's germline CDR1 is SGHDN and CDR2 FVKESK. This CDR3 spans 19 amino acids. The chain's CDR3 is CASSQEGTGVPRIEHEQYF. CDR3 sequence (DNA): TGTGCCAGCAGCCAGGAGGGGACAGGGGTGCCCAGGATAGAACACGAGCAGTACTTC.

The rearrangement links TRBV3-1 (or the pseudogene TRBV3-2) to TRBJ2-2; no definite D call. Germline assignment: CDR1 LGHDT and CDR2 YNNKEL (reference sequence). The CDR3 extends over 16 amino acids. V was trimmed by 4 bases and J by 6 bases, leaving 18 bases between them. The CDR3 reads CASSPWARPLPGELFF. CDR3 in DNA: TGTGCCAGCAGCCCTTGGGCAAGGCCCCTCCCCGGGGAGCTGTTTTTT.

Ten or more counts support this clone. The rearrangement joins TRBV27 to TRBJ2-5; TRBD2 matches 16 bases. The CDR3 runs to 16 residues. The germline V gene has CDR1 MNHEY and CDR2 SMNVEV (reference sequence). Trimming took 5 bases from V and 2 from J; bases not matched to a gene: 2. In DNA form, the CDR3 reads TGTGCCAGCAGTGCGGGACTAGCGGGGGGGCAAGAGACCCAGTACTTC. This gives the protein CASSAGLAGGQETQYF.

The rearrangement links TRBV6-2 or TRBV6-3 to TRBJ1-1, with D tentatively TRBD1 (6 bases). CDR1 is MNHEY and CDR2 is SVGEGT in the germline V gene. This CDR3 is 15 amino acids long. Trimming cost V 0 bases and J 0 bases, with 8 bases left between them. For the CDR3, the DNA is TGTGCCAGCAGTTACTCAGGGGGTATGAACACTGAAGCTTTCTTT. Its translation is CASSYSGGMNTEAFF.

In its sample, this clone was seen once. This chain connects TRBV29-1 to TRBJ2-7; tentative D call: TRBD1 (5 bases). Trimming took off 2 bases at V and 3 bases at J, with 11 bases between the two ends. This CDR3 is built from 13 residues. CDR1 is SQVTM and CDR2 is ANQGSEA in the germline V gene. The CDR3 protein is CSVETDMSYEQYF. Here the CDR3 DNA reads TGCAGCGTTGAAACGGACATGAGCTACGAGCAGTACTTC.

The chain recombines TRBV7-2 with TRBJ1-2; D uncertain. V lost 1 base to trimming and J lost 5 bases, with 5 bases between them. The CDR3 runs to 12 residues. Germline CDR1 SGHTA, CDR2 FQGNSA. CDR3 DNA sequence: TGTGCCAGCAGCTTAGATCAGTATGGCTACACCTTC. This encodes CASSLDQYGYTF. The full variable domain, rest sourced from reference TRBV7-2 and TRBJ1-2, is GAGVSQSPSNKVTEKGKDVELRCDPISGHTALYWYRQSLGQGLEFLIYFQGNSAPDKSGLPSDRFSAERTGGSVSTLTIQRTQQEDSAVYLCASSLDQYGYTFGSGTRLTVV.

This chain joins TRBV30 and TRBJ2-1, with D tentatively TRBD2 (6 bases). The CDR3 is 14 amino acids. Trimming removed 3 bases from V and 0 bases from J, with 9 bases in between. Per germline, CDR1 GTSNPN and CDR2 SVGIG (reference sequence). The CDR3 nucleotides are TGTGCCTGGAGCGGGGGAGGCTCCTACAATGAGCAGTTCTTC. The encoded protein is CAWSGGGSYNEQFF.

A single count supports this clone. The CDR3 spells CASGLTPAGGPYNEQFF. The CDR3 DNA reads TGTGCTAGTGGTTTAACCCCCGCGGGGGGGCCCTACAATGAGCAGTTCTTC. The chain uses TRBV12-5 and TRBJ2-1; TRBD2 matches at 9 bases. This CDR3 is built from 17 residues. V was pared by 3 bases and J by 2 bases, with 8 bases of the junction left unmatched. Germline V gene data show CDR1 as LGHNT and CDR2 as FRNRAP.

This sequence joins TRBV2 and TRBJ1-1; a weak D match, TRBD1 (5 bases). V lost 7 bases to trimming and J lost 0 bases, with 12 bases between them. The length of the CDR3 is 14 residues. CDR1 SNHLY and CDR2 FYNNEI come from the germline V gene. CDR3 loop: CASKSDSMNTEAFF. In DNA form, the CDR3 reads TGTGCCAGCAAATCTGACAGTATGAACACTGAAGCTTTCTTT.

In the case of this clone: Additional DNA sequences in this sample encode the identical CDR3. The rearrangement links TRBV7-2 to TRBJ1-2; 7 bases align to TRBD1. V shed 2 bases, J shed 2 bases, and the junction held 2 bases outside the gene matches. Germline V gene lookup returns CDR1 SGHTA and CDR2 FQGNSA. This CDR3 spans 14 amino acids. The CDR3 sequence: CASSLSGGNYGYTF. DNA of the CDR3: TGTGCCAGCAGCTTATCAGGGGGGAACTATGGCTACACCTTC.

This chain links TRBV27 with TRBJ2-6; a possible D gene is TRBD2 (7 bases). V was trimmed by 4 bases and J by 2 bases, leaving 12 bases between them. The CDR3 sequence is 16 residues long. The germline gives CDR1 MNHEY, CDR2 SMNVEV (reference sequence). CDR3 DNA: TGTGCCAGCAGTTCCCTGGGGGGGCCTGGGGCCAACGTCCTGACTTTC. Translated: CASSSLGGPGANVLTF.

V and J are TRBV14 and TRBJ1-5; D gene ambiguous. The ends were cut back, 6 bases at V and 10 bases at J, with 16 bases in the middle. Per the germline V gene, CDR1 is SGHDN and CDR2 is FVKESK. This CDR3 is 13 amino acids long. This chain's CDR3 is CASSPNYRGPQHF. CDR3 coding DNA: TGTGCCAGCAGTCCAAATTATCGGGGACCCCAGCATTTT.

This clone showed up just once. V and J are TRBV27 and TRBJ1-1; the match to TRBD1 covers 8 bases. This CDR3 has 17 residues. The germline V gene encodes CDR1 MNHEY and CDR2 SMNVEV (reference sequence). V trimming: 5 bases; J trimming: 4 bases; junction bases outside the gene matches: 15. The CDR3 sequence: CASSPTDRGRRGTEAFF. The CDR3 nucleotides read TGTGCCAGCAGTCCGACCGACAGGGGCCGCAGGGGCACTGAAGCTTTCTTT.

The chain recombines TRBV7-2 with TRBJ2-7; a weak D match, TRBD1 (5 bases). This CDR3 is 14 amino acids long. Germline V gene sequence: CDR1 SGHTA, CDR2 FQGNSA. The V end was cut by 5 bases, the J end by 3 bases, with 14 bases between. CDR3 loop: CASSPHRQSYEQYF. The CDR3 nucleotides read TGTGCCAGCAGCCCCCATCGACAGAGCTACGAGCAGTACTTC.

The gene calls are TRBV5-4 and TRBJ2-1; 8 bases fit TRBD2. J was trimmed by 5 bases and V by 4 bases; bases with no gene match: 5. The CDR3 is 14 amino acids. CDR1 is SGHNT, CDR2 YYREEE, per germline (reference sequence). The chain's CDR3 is CASSRTSINNEQFF. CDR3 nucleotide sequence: TGTGCCAGCAGCCGGACTAGCATCAACAATGAGCAGTTCTTC.

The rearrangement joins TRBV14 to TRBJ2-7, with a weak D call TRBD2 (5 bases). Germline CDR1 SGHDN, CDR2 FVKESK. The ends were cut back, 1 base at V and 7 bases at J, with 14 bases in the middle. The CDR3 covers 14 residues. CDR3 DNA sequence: TGTGCCAGCAGCCAAGTGGAGACGGGGAAAGAGCAGTACTTC. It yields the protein CASSQVETGKEQYF.

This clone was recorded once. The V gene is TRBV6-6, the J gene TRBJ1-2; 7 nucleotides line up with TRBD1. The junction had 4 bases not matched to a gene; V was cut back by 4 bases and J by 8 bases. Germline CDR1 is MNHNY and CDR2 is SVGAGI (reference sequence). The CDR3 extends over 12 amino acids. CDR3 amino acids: CASSSGTDGYTF. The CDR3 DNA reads TGTGCCAGCAGTTCCGGGACAGACGGCTACACCTTC.

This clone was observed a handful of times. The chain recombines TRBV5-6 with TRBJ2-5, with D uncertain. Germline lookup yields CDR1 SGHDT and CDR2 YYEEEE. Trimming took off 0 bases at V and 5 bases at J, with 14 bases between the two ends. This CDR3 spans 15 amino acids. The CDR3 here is CASSLVDTSGETQYF. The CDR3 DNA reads TGTGCCAGCAGCTTGGTTGACACGAGTGGGGAGACCCAGTACTTC. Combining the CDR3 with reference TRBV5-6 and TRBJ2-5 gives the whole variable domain DAGVTQSPTHLIKTRGQQVTLRCSPKSGHDTVSWYQQALGQGPQFIFQYYEEEERQRGNFPDRFSGHQFPNYSSELNVNALLLGDSALYLCASSLVDTSGETQYFGPGTRLLVL.

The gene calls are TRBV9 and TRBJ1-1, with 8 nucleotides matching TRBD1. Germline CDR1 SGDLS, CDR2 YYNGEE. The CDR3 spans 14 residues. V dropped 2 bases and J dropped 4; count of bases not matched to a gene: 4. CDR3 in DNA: TGTGCCAGCAGCGTTGGACAGGGTGGCACTGAAGCTTTCTTT. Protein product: CASSVGQGGTEAFF.

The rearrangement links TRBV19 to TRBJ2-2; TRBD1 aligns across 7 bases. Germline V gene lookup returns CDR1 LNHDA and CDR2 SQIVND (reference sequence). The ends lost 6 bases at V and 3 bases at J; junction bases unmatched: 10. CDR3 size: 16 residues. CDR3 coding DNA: TGTGCCAGTAGACCCCCAAAGGGGGCGGACACCGGGGAGCTGTTTTTT. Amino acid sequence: CASRPPKGADTGELFF.